This paragraph reports one TCR beta chain. The data derive from a study of blood T cell repertoires in COVID-19. Study-wide background: Samples taken during acute and convalescent COVID-19 were collected in the United States, Italy and Spain. From T cells, B-cell-depleted T cells, or PBMCs came the material, which was cDNA or gDNA.

In the original processing: Reference gene primer amplification in the assay estimated nucleated cell counts. Repertoires were generated with immunoSEQ multiplex PCR, while TCRdb's copy carries only in-frame clones and drops some. V, J and clone size were drawn from that table, and D and trimming were deduced from the DNA. The data show some 260,000 clones, approximately 89% seen once. CDR1 and CDR2 (germline): LGHDT, YNNKEL (reference sequence). V lost 6 bases to trimming and J lost 5 bases; unmatched junction nucleotides: 9. This CDR3 has 15 residues. The specimen sequenced was peripheral blood. The V and J genes are TRBV3-1 (or the pseudogene TRBV3-2) and TRBJ2-3, with 9 bases fitting TRBD2. The source of this sequence is a woman in her 70s with COVID-19, enrolled during active disease. The CDR3 region is CASRNLAGTGDTQYF. CDR3 DNA: TGTGCCAGCAGGAATCTAGCGGGAACGGGAGATACGCAGTATTTT.